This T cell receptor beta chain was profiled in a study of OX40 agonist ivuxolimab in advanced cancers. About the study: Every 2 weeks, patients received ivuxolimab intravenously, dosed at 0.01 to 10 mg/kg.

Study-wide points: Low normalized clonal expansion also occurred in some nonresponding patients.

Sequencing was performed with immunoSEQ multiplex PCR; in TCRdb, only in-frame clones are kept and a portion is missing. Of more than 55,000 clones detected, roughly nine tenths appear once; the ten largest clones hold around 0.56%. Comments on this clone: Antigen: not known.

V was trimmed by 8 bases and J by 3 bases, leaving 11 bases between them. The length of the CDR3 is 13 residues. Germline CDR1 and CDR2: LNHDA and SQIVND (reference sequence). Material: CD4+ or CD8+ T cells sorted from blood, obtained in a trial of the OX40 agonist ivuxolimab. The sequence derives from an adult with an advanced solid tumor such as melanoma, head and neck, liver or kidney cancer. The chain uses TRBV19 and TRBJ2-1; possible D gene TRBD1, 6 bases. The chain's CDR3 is CASSGDSYNEQFF. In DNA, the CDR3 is TGTGCCAGTTCAGGGGATAGCTACAATGAGCAGTTCTTC.